What follows describes a single T cell receptor (beta chain). No antigen is known for it. TCRdb redid the calling of the reads with MiXCR, one entry per CDR3 protein. The sample carries roughly 230,000 distinct CDR3 sequences, roughly 23% recorded once. This CDR3 spans 13 amino acids. Looked up from germline, CDR1 is SQVTM and CDR2 is ANQGSEA. V shed 4 bases and J shed 7 bases, with 14 bases lying between them. These data are taken from a study of T cell repertoires in cytomegalovirus infection. Study overall: Matching HLA type, along with CMV infection, was indicated by public TCR beta signatures.

Study-wide results and limits: Carriers of CMV and the relevant HLA type were discriminated by public TCR beta frequency. HLA-C-restricted CMV-specific TCR beta clonotypes were dominant in the ex vivo response.

This sequence was found in a human donor in good health (CMV status not recorded). Some clones in this sample may be carry-over from other donors' samples. The chain is built from TRBV29-1 and TRBJ2-1, with D perhaps TRBD2 (6 bases). Material for sequencing was CD8+ T cells from PBMCs. DNA for the CDR3: TGCAGCGTTGTCGGGAGTTCAGGAAATGAGCAGTTCTTC. Protein: CSVVGSSGNEQFF.